The rows below give T cell receptor beta chains drawn from one sample of a study of CXCR3-negative and CXCR3-positive naive CD8 T cells. TCRdb reanalyzed the 5' RACE reads and collapses them to one entry per CDR3 protein, without DNA. Here the sample table reports some 130,000 distinct CDR3 sequences. What was sequenced was naive CXCR3+ CD8+ T cells from blood. The receptors shown here come from a human donor in good health. Some clones in this sample may be carry-over from other donors' samples. CDR3s include the opening cysteine and the closing phenylalanine or tryptophan. Each record gives: V gene, J gene, CDR3 protein.

v_gene: TRBV15; j_gene: TRBJ1-1; CDR3aa: CATSRDPYTDSEAFF
v_gene: TRBV12-3/TRBV12-4; j_gene: TRBJ1-1; CDR3aa: CASSRTGYNTEAFF
v_gene: TRBV19; j_gene: TRBJ1-1; CDR3aa: CASSIATRAVNTEAFF
v_gene: TRBV14; j_gene: TRBJ2-3; CDR3aa: CASSQYRTDTQYF
v_gene: TRBV6-5; j_gene: TRBJ1-1; CDR3aa: CASSSMGGGWTEAFF
v_gene: TRBV15; j_gene: TRBJ2-7; CDR3aa: CATSRQRPTVDTYEQYF
v_gene: TRBV3-1; j_gene: TRBJ2-1; CDR3aa: CASSQEGGRARTYNEQFF
v_gene: TRBV20-1; j_gene: TRBJ2-7; CDR3aa: CSASDLTTSYEQYF
v_gene: TRBV4-1; j_gene: TRBJ2-7; CDR3aa: CASSQGMGYEQYF
v_gene: TRBV7-9; j_gene: TRBJ1-1; CDR3aa: CASSLMDRGLGTEAFF
v_gene: TRBV11-3; j_gene: TRBJ1-1; CDR3aa: CASSLYLDPPETEAFF
v_gene: TRBV7-9; j_gene: TRBJ1-2; CDR3aa: CASSLEGPYYGYTF
v_gene: TRBV7-6; j_gene: TRBJ2-5; CDR3aa: CASSPPGALQETQYF